These 28 T cell receptor beta chains were sequenced from one sample in a study of blood T cells in healthy people across ages. Through a sample-barcoded 5' primer and a J-beta primer mix, a second PCR was run for about 6 to 11 cycles. Using its own MiXCR run on the 5' RACE reads, TCRdb lists one record per CDR3 protein. Seen here are about 570,000 distinct CDR3 sequences, roughly a quarter observed once, and the top ten hold about 18%. The material sequenced was blood. These receptors were collected from a woman aged 70-85 years in good health.

CDR3 residues: CATSDPRYDGATNEKLFF. Written as DNA, the CDR3 is TGTGCCACCAGTGACCCCCGATATGACGGTGCAACTAATGAAAAACTGTTTTTT. The genes are TRBV24-1 and TRBJ1-4; D not resolved. The CDR3 totals 18 residues. Trimming took 4 bases from V and 0 from J, leaving 17 bases between them. Germline V lookup: CDR1 KGHDR, CDR2 SFDVKD.

This clonotype showed up just a few times. This sequence joins TRBV7-2 and TRBJ1-2, with TRBD1 matching over 7 bases. J lost 4 bases, V lost 3 bases, and 8 bases had no gene match. The CDR3 totals 15 residues. Germline V gene sequence: CDR1 SGHTA, CDR2 FQGNSA. CDR3 nucleotide sequence: TGTGCCAGCAGCTTTAACGATCGGACAGGCTATGGCTACACCTTC. Amino acids: CASSFNDRTGYGYTF.

The V gene is TRBV5-1, the J gene TRBJ1-1; D is possibly TRBD1 (6 bases). The germline V gene encodes CDR1 SGHRS and CDR2 YFSETQ. V was clipped by 4 bases and J by 3 bases, with 16 bases between them. This CDR3 has 15 amino acids. DNA of the CDR3: TGCGCCAGCAGCCCGACCCCGGGGGCTGACACTGAAGCTTTCTTT. It yields the protein CASSPTPGADTEAFF. The complete variable domain, with remaining parts taken from reference TRBV5-1 and TRBJ1-1, reads KAGVTQTPRYLIKTRGQQVTLSCSPISGHRSVSWYQQTPGQGLQFLFEYFSETQRNKGNFPGRFSGRQFSNSRSEMNVSTLELGDSALYLCASSPTPGADTEAFFGQGTRLTVV.

Many counts were recorded for this clonotype. The chain recombines TRBV27 with TRBJ2-5; tentatively, D is TRBD2 (5 bases). With 8 bases removed from V and 2 bases from J, the gap between germline ends came to 9 bases. This CDR3 is 12 amino acids long. Germline V gives CDR1 MNHEY, CDR2 SMNVEV (reference sequence). This CDR3 reads CASGRGQETQYF. Written as DNA, the CDR3 is TGTGCCAGCGGTCGGGGACAAGAGACCCAGTACTTC.

A word on this clonotype: A much larger clone differs by one base, so this may be a read error. V is TRBV6-5 and J is TRBJ2-7, with 8 nucleotides matching TRBD1. This CDR3 contains 17 residues. The germline CDR1 and CDR2 sequences are MNHEY and SVGAGI. The CDR3 reads CTSSSPTYGTGSYEQYF. CDR3 coding DNA: TGTACCAGCAGTTCACCAACTTACGGGACAGGCTCCTACGAGCAGTACTTC.

The rearrangement joins TRBV12-3 or TRBV12-4 to TRBJ1-2, with 7 bases identical to TRBD1. Trimming took 5 bases from V and 0 from J; bases not matched to a gene: 6. The CDR3 has 15 residues. The CDR3 DNA follows: TGTGCCAGCAGTCGACAGGGCCGAACTAACTATGGCTACACCTTC. It specifies CASSRQGRTNYGYTF.

The chain uses TRBV12-3 or TRBV12-4 and TRBJ2-7; D unclear. This CDR3 region has 13 residues. The V gene lost 3 bases and the J gene lost 6 bases, with 12 bases spanning the gap. This CDR3 reads CASSFGRASEQYF. In DNA form, the CDR3 reads TGTGCCAGCAGTTTCGGAAGGGCCAGCGAGCAGTACTTC.

The gene calls are TRBV7-2 and TRBJ2-7; D may be TRBD2 (6 bases). The V end lost 5 bases, the J end lost 5 bases, and 10 bases lay between the germline ends. The CDR3 is 12 residues long. Germline CDR1 reads SGHTA; CDR2 reads FQGNSA. The CDR3 bases are TGTGCCAGCAGCCTGAGACTAGACGAGCAGTACTTC. Residues: CASSLRLDEQYF.

This clonotype has only a few counts. The gene calls are TRBV5-1 and TRBJ2-7; D may be TRBD1 (6 bases). This CDR3 region has 14 residues. Per the germline V gene, CDR1 is SGHRS and CDR2 is YFSETQ. Trimming cost V 0 bases and J 4 bases, with 11 bases left between them. The CDR3, as DNA: TGCGCCAGCAGCTTGGTGGGGGCAGAGTACGAGCAGTACTTC. As protein: CASSLVGAEYEQYF.

This clonotype was observed a single time. J is TRBJ2-7 and V is TRBV12-3 or TRBV12-4, with D possibly being TRBD1 or TRBD2 (5 bases each). V dropped 3 bases and J dropped 6 bases, with 9 bases sitting between them. CDR3 length: 12 amino acids. CDR3 in amino acids: CASSFPGAEQYF. CDR3 nucleotide sequence: TGTGCCAGCAGTTTCCCCGGGGCCGAGCAGTACTTC.

The chain is built from TRBV11-3 and TRBJ2-1; 7 bases agree with TRBD2. With 0 bases clipped from V and 5 bases from J, the junction kept 7 bases outside the gene matches. The germline V gene has CDR1 SGHNT and CDR2 YENEEA. The CDR3 totals 16 residues. The CDR3 DNA reads TGTGCCAGCAGCTTAGATATGCCAGCGGGGAACAATGAGCAGTTCTTC. Residues: CASSLDMPAGNNEQFF.

Comments on this clonotype: Its ends do not fully match the called genes, so a read error is possible. The rearrangement joins TRBV7-2 to TRBJ1-1; the match to TRBD1 covers 8 bases. Per the germline V gene, CDR1 is SGHTA and CDR2 is FQGNSA. The CDR3 runs to 17 residues. The CDR3: CASSFNRGSTKPHEPFF. The CDR3 nucleotides are TGTGCCAGCAGCTTTAACAGGGGGTCTACAAAACCACATGAACCTTTCTTT. The complete variable domain, with remaining parts taken from reference TRBV7-2 and TRBJ1-1, reads GAGVSQSPSNKVTEKGKDVELRCDPISGHTALYWYRQSLGQGLEFLIYFQGNSAPDKSGLPSDRFSAERTGGSVSTLTIQRTQQEDSAVYLCASSFNRGSTKPHEPFFGQGTRLTVV.

The chain carries TRBV5-1 and TRBJ1-5; D is ambiguous. Per germline, CDR1 SGHRS and CDR2 YFSETQ. V was trimmed by 5 bases and J by 0 bases, leaving 12 bases between them. This CDR3 spans 15 amino acids. The CDR3 region has the DNA TGCGCCAGCAGGACGGACCCTTATAGCAATCAGCCCCAGCATTTT. Protein: CASRTDPYSNQPQHF.

The genes are TRBV10-3 and TRBJ2-5; no firm D call. The ends were cut back, 4 bases at V and 5 bases at J, with 8 bases in the middle. The CDR3 covers 12 residues. Germline lookup yields CDR1 ENHRY and CDR2 SYGVKD. The CDR3: CAISGPGETQYF. CDR3 nucleotides: TGTGCCATCAGTGGCCCGGGTGAGACCCAGTACTTC.

This clonotype has only a few counts. The junction differs from germline at one of its ends, possibly a read error. The chain is built from TRBV7-9 and TRBJ2-5, with 8 bases matching TRBD2. The CDR3 extends over 14 amino acids. Looked up from germline, CDR1 is SEHNR and CDR2 is FQNEAQ (reference sequence). The CDR3 DNA is TGTGCCAACAGCTTAGCGGGGAGTCAAGGGACCCAGTACTTC. Translated: CANSLAGSQGTQYF.

The chain recombines TRBV29-1 with TRBJ2-5; D unclear. The tail of the sequence fits TRBJ2-7 better, so the J call may be wrong. The V gene's germline CDR1 is SQVTM and CDR2 ANQGSEA. CDR3 length: 11 amino acids. The CDR3 DNA sequence: TGCAGCGTTGCTTTACTGAACGAGCAGTACTTC. It encodes CSVALLNEQYF.

This chain connects TRBV5-4 to TRBJ1-2; weak D call: TRBD1 (5 bases). The CDR3 has 15 residues. V was cut by 4 bases and J by 3 bases, with 16 bases left in between. Germline loops: CDR1 SGHNT, CDR2 YYREEE (reference sequence). DNA of the CDR3: TGTGCCAGCAGCCTCGGACTGCGGGGCGACTATGGCTACACCTTC. It encodes CASSLGLRGDYGYTF.

The V call is TRBV27, the J call TRBJ1-4; possibly TRBD1 for D (6 bases). CDR1 is MNHEY, CDR2 SMNVEV, per germline (reference sequence). V was pared by 5 bases and J by 7 bases, with 14 bases between. CDR3 length: 14 residues. The CDR3 sequence: CASSPPGASEKLFF. The CDR3 nucleotides read TGTGCCAGCAGTCCCCCGGGGGCGAGTGAAAAACTGTTTTTT.

This rearrangement joins TRBV27 to TRBJ1-2; D remains unclear. Between the trimmed V and J ends, which lost 6 bases and 4 bases, there was a span of 15 bases. Germline V gene lookup returns CDR1 MNHEY and CDR2 SMNVEV (reference sequence). The CDR3 is 14 amino acids. This CDR3 reads CASSKGPRFYGYTF. The CDR3 region has the DNA TGTGCCAGCAGCAAAGGACCCCGTTTCTATGGCTACACCTTC.

This clonotype was observed many times. V usage is TRBV7-2 and J usage is TRBJ2-5; D unresolved. The CDR3 consists of 15 residues. Germline CDR1 and CDR2: SGHTA and FQGNSA. Trimming left V 3 bases short and J 2 bases short, with 13 bases between. Here the CDR3 reads CASSFMGNPQETQYF. Written as DNA, the CDR3 is TGTGCCAGCAGCTTTATGGGTAACCCACAAGAGACCCAGTACTTC.

This chain links TRBV20-1 with TRBJ2-5; possible D gene TRBD2, 5 bases. Germline values: CDR1 DFQATT, CDR2 SNEGSKA (reference sequence). The CDR3 is made up of 15 amino acids. Trimming left V 5 bases short and J 5 bases short, with 21 bases between. The DNA for the CDR3 is TGCAGTGCTCCTTCCAAGTTGAGGGTGGGGGAGACCCAGTACTTC. This gives the protein CSAPSKLRVGETQYF.

The chain couples TRBV7-2 to TRBJ2-3; D perhaps matches TRBD1 (6 bases). From germline, CDR1 is SGHTA and CDR2 FQGNSA. The CDR3 covers 15 residues. The V and J ends lost 1 base and 4 bases respectively, with 12 bases between them. The CDR3 DNA sequence: TGTGCCAGCAGCTTAGGGGGGCGCGTGGCAGATACGCAGTATTTT. It translates to CASSLGGRVADTQYF.

J is TRBJ1-1 and V is TRBV30; the D is unclear. There are 14 residues in the CDR3. The germline V gene encodes CDR1 GTSNPN and CDR2 SVGIG (reference sequence). V dropped 0 bases and J dropped 10 bases, with 18 bases sitting between them. CDR3 region: CAWSVLAATNRAFF. The CDR3 DNA follows: TGTGCCTGGAGTGTTCTTGCAGCCACCAACCGAGCTTTCTTT.

Regarding this clonotype: This may be a read error: a much more frequent sequence differs by one nucleotide. The chain joins TRBV9 to TRBJ2-3; TRBD2 matches 9 bases. CDR1 SGDLS and CDR2 YYNGEE come from the germline V gene. The junction had 7 bases not matched to a gene; V was cut back by 4 bases and J by 1 base. The CDR3 sequence is 16 residues long. Here the CDR3 DNA reads TGTGCCAGCAGCACATTTATAGCGGGGGGCACAGATACGCAGTATTTT. Protein: CASSTFIAGGTDTQYF.

This clonotype came up a few times. The CDR3 here is CASSLLGGGVGEQFF. CDR3 DNA sequence: TGTGCCAGCAGCTTACTGGGCGGGGGGGTAGGAGAGCAGTTCTTC. This chain uses TRBV7-3 with TRBJ2-5; 9 nucleotides line up with TRBD2. The closer fit of TRBJ2-1 to the DNA end suggests the J call may be wrong. CDR1 is SGHTA and CDR2 is FQGTGA in the germline V gene. This CDR3 has 15 amino acids.

The chain employs TRBV20-1 and TRBJ2-7, with 8 bases identical to TRBD2. The V gene end was trimmed by 1 base and the J gene end by 5 bases; junction bases not matched to a gene: 7. The CDR3 spans 14 residues. The germline gives CDR1 DFQATT, CDR2 SNEGSKA (reference sequence). CDR3 protein: CSARALAETNEQYF. The CDR3 nucleotides read TGCAGTGCTAGAGCACTAGCGGAGACTAACGAGCAGTACTTC.

This clonotype was counted once. A much larger clone is a single base away; this may be a read error. The genes are TRBV7-2 and TRBJ2-2; no definite D call. CDR3 length: 13 residues. With 6 bases removed from V and 2 bases from J, the gap between germline ends came to 7 bases. From germline, CDR1 is SGHTA and CDR2 FQGNSA. The CDR3 sequence is CASRRQNTGELFF. As DNA, the CDR3 is TGTGCCAGCAGGAGACAAAACACCGGGGAGCTGTTTTTT. Looking up the rest from reference TRBV7-2 and TRBJ2-2 gives the full variable domain: GAGVSQSPSNKVTEKGKDVELRCDPISGHTALYWYRQSLGQGLEFLIYFQGNSAPDKSGLPSDRFSAERTGGSVSTLTIQRTQQEDSAVYLCASRRQNTGELFFGEGSRLTVL.

This clonotype was seen only a few times. The genes are TRBV12-5 and TRBJ2-1; D unclear. The germline V and J ends were trimmed by 0 bases and 7 bases, with 1 base remaining between them. Germline assignment: CDR1 LGHNT and CDR2 FRNRAP. The CDR3 runs 11 residues. The CDR3 nucleotides read TGTGCTAGTGGTTTGGTGAATGAGCAGTTCTTC. Its protein is CASGLVNEQFF.